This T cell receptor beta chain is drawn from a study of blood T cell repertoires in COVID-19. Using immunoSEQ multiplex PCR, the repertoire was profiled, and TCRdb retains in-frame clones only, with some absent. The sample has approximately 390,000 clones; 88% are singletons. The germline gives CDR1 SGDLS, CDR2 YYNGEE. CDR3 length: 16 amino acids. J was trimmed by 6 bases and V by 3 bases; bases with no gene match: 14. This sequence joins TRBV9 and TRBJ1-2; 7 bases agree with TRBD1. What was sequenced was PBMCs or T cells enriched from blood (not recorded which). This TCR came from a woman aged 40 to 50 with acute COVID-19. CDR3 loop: CASSDRTGLNRDGYTF. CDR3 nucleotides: TGTGCCAGCAGCGACCGGACAGGCCTAAATAGGGATGGCTACACCTTC. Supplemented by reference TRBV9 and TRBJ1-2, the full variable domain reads DSGVTQTPKHLITATGQRVTLRCSPRSGDLSVYWYQQSLDQGLQFLIQYYNGEERAKGNILERFSAQQFPDLHSELNLSSLELGDSALYFCASSDRTGLNRDGYTFGSGTRLTVV.